This entry is about one T cell receptor beta chain. Its antigen is not identified. Next came a second PCR, run for about 6 to 12 cycles, which used a sample-barcoded 5' primer along with a J-beta primer mix. In TCRdb, the 5' RACE reads were re-called with MiXCR into one record per CDR3 protein. The repertoire includes over 1,300,000 distinct CDR3 sequences, around 55% of them detected once, and about 6.3% sits in the top ten. The data were obtained in a study of blood T cells in healthy people across ages. General observations from the study: It was held that diversity estimates obtained from one million T cells represented underestimates. Naive T cell percentage showed a strong correlation with TCR beta diversity.

The sample consisted of blood. The sequence was obtained from a man aged 18 to 29 in good health.

The CDR3 nucleotides read TGTGCCAGCAGTTACCGTAAGACAGGGACCTATGGCTACACCTTC. This translates into CASSYRKTGTYGYTF. The chain carries TRBV6-5 and TRBJ1-2, with 7 nucleotides matching TRBD1. Per germline, CDR1 MNHEY and CDR2 SVGAGI. With 2 bases clipped from V and 4 bases from J, the junction kept 7 bases outside the gene matches. The CDR3 spans 15 residues.